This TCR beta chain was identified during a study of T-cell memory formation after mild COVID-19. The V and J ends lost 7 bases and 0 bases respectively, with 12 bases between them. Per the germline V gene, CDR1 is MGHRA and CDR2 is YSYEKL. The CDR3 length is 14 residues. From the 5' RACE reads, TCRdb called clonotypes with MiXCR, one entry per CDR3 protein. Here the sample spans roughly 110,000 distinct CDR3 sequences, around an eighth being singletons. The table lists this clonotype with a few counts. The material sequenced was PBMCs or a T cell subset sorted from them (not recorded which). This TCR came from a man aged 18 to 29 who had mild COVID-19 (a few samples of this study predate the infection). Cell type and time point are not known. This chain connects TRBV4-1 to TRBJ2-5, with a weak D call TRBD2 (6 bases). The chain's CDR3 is CASKSLANQETQYF. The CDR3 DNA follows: TGCGCCAGCAAAAGTCTAGCGAACCAAGAGACCCAGTACTTC.